This entry concerns a single T cell receptor beta chain. What it recognizes is unknown. These data originate in a study of CD8 T cells in ankylosing spondylitis. Study-level results: Clones linked with disease were CD8+ and fairly uncommon in the peripheral blood. A TCR beta motif made of 7 to 9 highly homologous variants seemed typical of ankylosing spondylitis blood. Reactive arthritis synovial fluid and blood previously showed some of these motif variants.

CDR1 is MNHEY and CDR2 is SVGAGI in the germline V gene. The junction had 5 bases not matched to a gene; V was cut back by 4 bases and J by 6 bases. The CDR3 consists of 13 residues. Quantitative barcoded 5'-RACE was used to prepare TCR beta libraries. TCRdb recomputed calls from the 5' RACE reads with MiXCR, one row per CDR3 protein. The sample has about 340,000 distinct CDR3 sequences; roughly 15% are singletons. The chain is built from TRBV6-5 and TRBJ1-2; TRBD1 agrees at 7 bases. The TCR originated in a male donor with ankylosing spondylitis or in good health (not recorded which). The sample consisted of blood, either unsorted or a sorted T cell fraction (not recorded which). The CDR3 here is CASSSSTGHGYTF. The CDR3 DNA sequence: TGTGCCAGCAGTTCCTCGACAGGGCATGGCTACACCTTC.